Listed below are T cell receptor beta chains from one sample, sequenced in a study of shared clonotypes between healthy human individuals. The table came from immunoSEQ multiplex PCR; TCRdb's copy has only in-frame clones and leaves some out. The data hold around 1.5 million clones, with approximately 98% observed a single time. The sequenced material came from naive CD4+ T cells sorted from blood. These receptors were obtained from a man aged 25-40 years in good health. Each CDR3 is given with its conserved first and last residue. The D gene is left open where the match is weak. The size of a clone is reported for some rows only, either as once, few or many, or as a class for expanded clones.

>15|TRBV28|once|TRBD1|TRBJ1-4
CASSIGTGRDEKLFF
TGTGCCAGCAGTATCGGGACAGGGAGGGATGAAAAACTGTTTTTT
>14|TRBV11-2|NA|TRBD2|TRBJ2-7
CASSRLAGTYEQYF
TGTGCCAGCAGCCGACTAGCGGGAACCTACGAGCAGTACTTC
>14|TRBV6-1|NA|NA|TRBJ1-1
CASSEGQTNTEAFF
TGTGCCAGCAGTGAAGGGCAGACAAACACTGAAGCTTTCTTT
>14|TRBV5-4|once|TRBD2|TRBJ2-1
CASSQTLAGYEQFF
TGTGCCAGCAGCCAAACACTAGCGGGGTATGAGCAGTTCTTC
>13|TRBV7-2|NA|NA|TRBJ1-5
CASSPPGGQPQHF
TGTGCCAGCAGCCCCCCTGGGGGACAGCCCCAGCATTTT
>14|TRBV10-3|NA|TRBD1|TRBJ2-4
CAISETGDKNIQYF
TGTGCCATCAGTGAGACAGGGGACAAAAACATTCAGTACTTC
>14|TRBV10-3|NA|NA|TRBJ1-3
CAITSGLAGNTIYF
TGTGCCATCACATCCGGGTTAGCTGGAAACACCATATATTTT
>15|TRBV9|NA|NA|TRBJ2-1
CASSVVNGLYNEQFF
TGTGCCAGCAGCGTAGTGAACGGGCTGTACAATGAGCAGTTCTTC
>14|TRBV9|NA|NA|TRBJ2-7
CASSSSRGFNEQYF
TGTGCCAGCAGCTCGAGTCGAGGGTTCAACGAGCAGTACTTC
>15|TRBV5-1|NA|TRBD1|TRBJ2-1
CASSVDGQGYNEQFF
TGCGCCAGCAGCGTTGATGGACAGGGTTACAATGAGCAGTTCTTC
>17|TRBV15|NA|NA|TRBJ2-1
CATSRRGKGTPYNEQFF
TGTGCCACCAGCAGACGAGGAAAGGGGACTCCCTACAATGAGCAGTTCTTC
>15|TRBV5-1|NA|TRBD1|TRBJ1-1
CASPYPNRGNTEAFF
TGCGCCAGTCCCTACCCCAACAGGGGAAACACTGAAGCTTTCTTT
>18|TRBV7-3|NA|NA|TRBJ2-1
CASSLTSPGASSYNEQFF
TGTGCCAGCAGCTTAACGTCCCCGGGAGCAAGCTCCTACAATGAGCAGTTCTTC
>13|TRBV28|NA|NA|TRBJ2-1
CASSFDSNNEQFF
TGTGCCAGCAGTTTCGACAGTAACAATGAGCAGTTCTTC
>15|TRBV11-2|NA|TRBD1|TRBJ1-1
CASRSLRGQGGEAFF
TGTGCCAGCAGGTCACTCCGTGGACAGGGGGGTGAAGCTTTCTTT
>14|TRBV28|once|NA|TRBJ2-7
CASTGLRARAEQYF
TGTGCCAGCACGGGACTCCGGGCTCGAGCCGAGCAGTACTTC
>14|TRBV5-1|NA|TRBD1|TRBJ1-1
CASSLTGGEDEAFF
TGCGCCAGCAGCCTGACAGGGGGCGAGGATGAAGCTTTCTTT
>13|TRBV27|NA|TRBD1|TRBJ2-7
CASSAYRGYEQYF
TGTGCCAGCAGTGCTTACAGGGGCTACGAGCAGTACTTC
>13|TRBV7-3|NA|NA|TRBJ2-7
CASSLEPPGEQYF
TGTGCCAGCAGTTTGGAGCCCCCCGGCGAGCAGTACTTC
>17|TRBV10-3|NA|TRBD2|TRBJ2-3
CAISESSGGRVGDTQYF
TGTGCCATCAGTGAGTCTAGCGGGGGAAGAGTTGGAGATACGCAGTATTTT
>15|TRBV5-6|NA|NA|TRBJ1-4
CASSSARGPNEKLFF
TGTGCCAGCAGTTCCGCCAGGGGTCCAAATGAAAAACTGTTTTTT
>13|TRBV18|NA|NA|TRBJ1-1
CASSPRDNTEAFF
TGTGCCAGCTCACCACGGGACAACACTGAAGCTTTCTTT
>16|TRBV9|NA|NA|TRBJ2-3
CASSAVSGAPADTQYF
TGTGCCAGCAGCGCCGTGTCGGGAGCCCCCGCAGATACGCAGTATTTT
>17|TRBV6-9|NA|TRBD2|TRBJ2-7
CARGEAFGTSGTYEQYF
TGTGCCAGAGGTGAGGCCTTCGGGACTAGCGGGACCTACGAGCAGTACTTC
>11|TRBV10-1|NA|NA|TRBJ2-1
CASSDGDRQFF
TGCGCCAGCAGTGACGGTGACAGGCAGTTCTTC
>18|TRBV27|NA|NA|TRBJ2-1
CASSFLTVRDASYNEQFF
TGTGCCAGCAGTTTCCTGACAGTCCGAGATGCATCCTACAATGAGCAGTTCTTC
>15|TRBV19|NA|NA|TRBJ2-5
CASKGYTAGQETQYF
TGTGCCAGTAAAGGGTACACGGCAGGCCAAGAGACCCAGTACTTC
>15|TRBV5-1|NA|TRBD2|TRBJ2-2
CASRLAGVSTGELFF
TGCGCCAGCCGACTAGCGGGAGTTTCCACCGGGGAGCTGTTTTTT
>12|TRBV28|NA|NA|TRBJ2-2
CATYGRVGELFF
TGTGCCACCTATGGCAGGGTCGGGGAGCTGTTTTTT
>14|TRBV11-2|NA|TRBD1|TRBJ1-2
CASSLIQGDYGYTF
TGTGCCAGCAGCTTAATTCAGGGGGACTATGGCTACACCTTC
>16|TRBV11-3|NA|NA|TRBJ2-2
CASSLAGTPYTGELFF
TGTGCCAGCAGCTTAGCTGGGACACCCTACACCGGGGAGCTGTTTTTT
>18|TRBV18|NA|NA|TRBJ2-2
CASSPRPPSLQGPGELFF
TGTGCCAGCTCACCAAGACCTCCCTCCCTCCAGGGGCCCGGGGAGCTGTTTTTT